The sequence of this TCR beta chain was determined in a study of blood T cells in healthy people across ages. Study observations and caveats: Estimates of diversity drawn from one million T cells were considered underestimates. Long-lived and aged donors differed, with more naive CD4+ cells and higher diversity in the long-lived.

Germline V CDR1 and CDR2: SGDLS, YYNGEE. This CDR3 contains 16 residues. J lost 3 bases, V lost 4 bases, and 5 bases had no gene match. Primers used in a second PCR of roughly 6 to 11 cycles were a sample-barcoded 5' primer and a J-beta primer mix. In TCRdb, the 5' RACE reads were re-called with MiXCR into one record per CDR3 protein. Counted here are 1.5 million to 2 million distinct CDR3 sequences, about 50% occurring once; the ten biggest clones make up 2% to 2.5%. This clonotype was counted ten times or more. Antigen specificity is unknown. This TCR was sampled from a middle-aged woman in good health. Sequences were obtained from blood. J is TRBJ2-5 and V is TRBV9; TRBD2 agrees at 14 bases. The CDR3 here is CASSPRLAGGEETQYF. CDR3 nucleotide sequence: TGTGCCAGCAGCCCCCGACTAGCGGGGGGGGAAGAGACCCAGTACTTC.